Below, 30 T cell receptor beta chains from the same sample are listed, as sequenced in a study of control samples from healthy donors and cancer patients. The assay was immunoSEQ multiplex PCR, and TCRdb's table has in-frame clones only and misses some. The data contain about 170,000 clones, around 92% of them singletons. Input material: blood. Source of these receptors: a woman aged 30 to 39 in good health.

The V call is TRBV29-1, the J call TRBJ1-2; 7 positions match TRBD1. The length of the CDR3 is 13 residues. V lost 1 base to trimming and J lost 4 bases; unmatched junction nucleotides: 3. Germline CDR1 reads SQVTM; CDR2 reads ANQGSEA. CDR3 in amino acids: CSVEGDSPYGYTF. In DNA, the CDR3 is TGCAGCGTTGAAGGGGACAGCCCCTATGGCTACACCTTC.

V is TRBV27 and J is TRBJ2-1; maybe TRBD1 (6 bases). With 6 bases removed from V and 3 bases from J, the gap between germline ends came to 15 bases. This CDR3 has 15 amino acids. Germline V gene lookup returns CDR1 MNHEY and CDR2 SMNVEV (reference sequence). DNA of the CDR3: TGTGCCAGCAGAATACAGGGTGGAGGCTACAATGAGCAGTTCTTC. Its protein is CASRIQGGGYNEQFF.

CDR3 bases: TGTGCCAGTAGTATTCGCGGCGTTCCCTCTGGAAACACCATATATTTT. As protein: CASSIRGVPSGNTIYF. The V call is TRBV19, the J call TRBJ1-3; D is uncertain. The V gene's germline CDR1 is LNHDA and CDR2 SQIVND (reference sequence). Trimming took 3 bases from V and 0 from J, leaving 12 bases between them. The CDR3 totals 16 residues.

The J gene is TRBJ2-5, the V gene TRBV4-1, with D perhaps matching TRBD2 (5 bases). Trimming left V 1 base short and J 7 bases short, with 7 bases between. This CDR3 is 12 amino acids long. Germline V gene lookup returns CDR1 MGHRA and CDR2 YSYEKL. CDR3 nucleotides: TGCGCCAGCAGCCAAGGTGCGGGGACCCAGTACTTC. Translation: CASSQGAGTQYF.

The CDR3 nucleotides read TGTGCCAGCAGTTACTCGGGGACAGGGGATGAAAAACTGTTTTTT. The encoded protein is CASSYSGTGDEKLFF. The gene calls are TRBV6-5 and TRBJ1-4; 10 bases line up with TRBD1. This CDR3 spans 15 amino acids. The V gene's germline CDR1 is MNHEY and CDR2 SVGAGI. V shed 0 bases and J 6 bases; nucleotides not matched to a gene: 1.

The V call is TRBV5-6, the J call TRBJ2-7; TRBD1 might be the D (5 bases). In germline, CDR1 is SGHDT, CDR2 YYEEEE. V lost 1 base and J lost 2, with 13 bases in between. The CDR3 length is 15 residues. The CDR3 reads CASSLSRTLTYEQYF. CDR3 nucleotides: TGTGCCAGCAGCTTGTCTCGGACACTGACCTACGAGCAGTACTTC. Combining the CDR3 with reference TRBV5-6 and TRBJ2-7 gives the whole variable domain DAGVTQSPTHLIKTRGQQVTLRCSPKSGHDTVSWYQQALGQGPQFIFQYYEEEERQRGNFPDRFSGHQFPNYSSELNVNALLLGDSALYLCASSLSRTLTYEQYFGPGTRLTVT.

This sequence joins TRBV5-1 and TRBJ2-1; 8 nucleotides align to TRBD2. The CDR3 is 16 residues long. Losses at the gene ends were 1 base for V and 1 base for J; bases not matched to a gene: 4. Germline CDR1 reads SGHRS; CDR2 reads YFSETQ. For the CDR3, the DNA is TGCGCCAGCAGCTTGACTAGCGGTAATTCCTACAATGAGCAGTTCTTC. Encoded protein: CASSLTSGNSYNEQFF.

The chain joins TRBV6-4 to TRBJ2-3; D is unclear. The V end was cut by 6 bases, the J end by 2 bases, with 12 bases between. This CDR3 spans 14 amino acids. CDR1 and CDR2 (germline): MRHNA, SNTAGT. The CDR3: CASRVVSTTDTQYF. The CDR3 nucleotides read TGTGCCAGCAGGGTGGTATCTACCACAGATACGCAGTATTTT.

This chain connects TRBV7-2 to TRBJ2-3; 7 positions match TRBD2. Germline CDR1 and CDR2: SGHTA and FQGNSA. V was pared by 2 bases and J by 3 bases, with 5 bases of the junction left unmatched. The CDR3 has 15 residues. The CDR3 nucleotides read TGTGCCAGCAGCTTAAGGCTAGCGGTAACAGATACGCAGTATTTT. Amino acid sequence: CASSLRLAVTDTQYF.

The CDR3 loop reads CASSLERDYGYTF. The CDR3 DNA follows: TGTGCCAGCAGCTTGGAGCGGGACTATGGCTACACCTTC. The chain links TRBV5-4 to TRBJ1-2; no firm D call. CDR1 is SGHNT, CDR2 YYREEE, per germline (reference sequence). V was pared by 0 bases and J by 3 bases, with 6 bases between. The CDR3 loop spans 13 amino acids.

The V gene is TRBV5-6, the J gene TRBJ2-3, with 10 bases fitting TRBD1. The CDR3 sequence is 16 residues long. The germline V gene encodes CDR1 SGHDT and CDR2 YYEEEE. V shed 4 bases and J 1 base; nucleotides not matched to a gene: 6. The CDR3 sequence is CASSPGTGVGTDTQYF. Here the CDR3 DNA reads TGTGCCAGCAGCCCCGGGACAGGGGTCGGCACAGATACGCAGTATTTT. Supplemented by reference TRBV5-6 and TRBJ2-3, the full variable domain reads DAGVTQSPTHLIKTRGQQVTLRCSPKSGHDTVSWYQQALGQGPQFIFQYYEEEERQRGNFPDRFSGHQFPNYSSELNVNALLLGDSALYLCASSPGTGVGTDTQYFGPGTRLTVL.

The chain uses TRBV3-1 (or the pseudogene TRBV3-2) and TRBJ2-7, with a tentative D call TRBD2 (7 bases). This CDR3 spans 14 amino acids. Trimming stripped 1 base from V and 5 bases from J, with 12 bases between. CDR1 is LGHDT, CDR2 YNNKEL, per germline (reference sequence). CDR3 protein: CASSQVGGLDEQYF. The CDR3 DNA follows: TGTGCCAGCAGCCAAGTCGGGGGGCTCGACGAGCAGTACTTC.

The chain combines TRBV15 with TRBJ2-2; D assignment may be TRBD1 or TRBD2 (6 bases each). V was trimmed by 1 base and J by 9 bases, leaving 9 bases between them. CDR3 length: 13 amino acids. CDR1 and CDR2 (germline): LNHNV, YYDKDF (reference sequence). The CDR3 protein is CATSRVGGRELFF. Here the CDR3 DNA reads TGTGCCACCAGCAGAGTAGGGGGGCGGGAGCTGTTTTTT.

The J gene is TRBJ2-7, the V gene TRBV6-6; TRBD1 might be the D (6 bases). Germline-derived CDR1 and CDR2 are MNHNY and SVGAGI (reference sequence). The germline V and J ends were trimmed by 5 bases and 0 bases, with 11 bases remaining between them. CDR3 size: 14 residues. For the CDR3, the DNA is TGTGCCAGCAGTCCCCAGGGGAGCTCCTACGAGCAGTACTTC. This codes for CASSPQGSSYEQYF.

The sample holds one count of this clone. The same CDR3 also results from other DNA sequences found in this sample. The chain recombines TRBV6-2 or TRBV6-3 with TRBJ2-1; TRBD2 aligns across 14 bases. The CDR3 covers 15 residues. The J segment lost 4 bases and the V segment lost 5 bases, leaving 1 base of the junction unmatched. Germline V gives CDR1 MNHEY, CDR2 SVGEGT. CDR3 residues: CASSRLAGGYNEQFF. The CDR3 DNA sequence: TGTGCCAGCAGTAGACTAGCGGGGGGGTACAATGAGCAGTTCTTC.

The chain recombines TRBV27 with TRBJ1-2; TRBD1 agrees at 7 bases. This CDR3 is 15 amino acids long. Germline V gene data show CDR1 as MNHEY and CDR2 as SMNVEV (reference sequence). After removal of 0 bases from V and 2 bases from J, the junction contained 3 bases not matched to a gene. The CDR3 region has the DNA TGTGCCAGCAGTTTATCCTCAGGGGGGAACTATGGCTACACCTTC. Translation gives CASSLSSGGNYGYTF.

The V and J genes are TRBV4-1 and TRBJ2-3; the match to TRBD2 covers 8 bases. The germline V gene has CDR1 MGHRA and CDR2 YSYEKL. This CDR3 has 14 residues. The junction had 10 bases not matched to a gene; V was cut back by 8 bases and J by 6 bases. The CDR3 DNA is TGCGCCAGCGGGGGACTAGTGAGAGGGGATACGCAGTATTTT. Translating gives CASGGLVRGDTQYF.

The chain recombines TRBV19 with TRBJ1-5, with 7 bases lining up with TRBD1. Germline V CDR1 and CDR2: LNHDA, SQIVND (reference sequence). This CDR3 is built from 16 residues. V was pared by 3 bases and J by 0 bases, with 5 bases of the junction left unmatched. This CDR3 reads CASSMGRGYSNQPQHF. Written as DNA, the CDR3 is TGTGCCAGTAGTATGGGCAGGGGGTATAGCAATCAGCCCCAGCATTTT.

V usage is TRBV5-7 and J usage is TRBJ2-5; either TRBD1 or TRBD2 may supply D (5 bases each). TRBV5-7 is recorded as an ORF, its role being uncertain. There are 15 residues in the CDR3. The germline V and J ends were trimmed by 4 bases and 1 base, with 14 bases remaining between them. The DNA for the CDR3 is TGTGCCAGCAGCCCGGCCCGGGACCTCCAAGAGACCCAGTACTTC. This translates into CASSPARDLQETQYF.

CDR3 region: CASNSRRTGGSQPQHF. CDR3 in DNA: TGTGCCAGTAACTCACGGCGGACAGGGGGGAGTCAGCCCCAGCATTTT. V and J are TRBV19 and TRBJ1-5, with TRBD1 matching 10 bases. The CDR3 has 16 amino acids. The J segment lost 6 bases and the V segment lost 7 bases, leaving 12 bases of the junction unmatched. The V gene's germline CDR1 is LNHDA and CDR2 SQIVND (reference sequence).

This sequence joins TRBV18 and TRBJ1-3, with no clear D. V lost 1 base and J 0 bases, leaving 7 bases between the germline ends. The CDR3 has 15 residues. Germline-derived CDR1 and CDR2 are KGHSH and LQKENI. The CDR3 coding sequence is TGTGCCAGCTCACCACGAATCAACTCTGGAAACACCATATATTTT. Protein: CASSPRINSGNTIYF.

The chain joins TRBV19 to TRBJ1-2; 10 bases agree with TRBD1. The J segment lost 4 bases and the V segment lost 5 bases, leaving 4 bases of the junction unmatched. The CDR3 has 14 amino acids. Germline V lookup: CDR1 LNHDA, CDR2 SQIVND (reference sequence). CDR3 amino acids: CASSPGTGVYGYTF. CDR3 nucleotide sequence: TGTGCCAGTAGTCCCGGGACAGGGGTCTATGGCTACACCTTC.

This chain connects TRBV27 to TRBJ1-4; 7 nucleotides align to TRBD1. The CDR3 has 15 residues. V dropped 5 bases and J dropped 5; count of bases not matched to a gene: 8. The V gene's germline CDR1 is MNHEY and CDR2 SMNVEV (reference sequence). CDR3 in DNA: TGTGCCAGCAGTCCACAGGGGTGGGTAAATGAAAAACTGTTTTTT. It specifies CASSPQGWVNEKLFF.

This chain links TRBV19 with TRBJ2-6; D ambiguous. CDR1 is LNHDA, CDR2 SQIVND, per germline (reference sequence). CDR3 length: 13 residues. Trimming left V 3 bases short and J 1 base short, with 1 base between. DNA of the CDR3: TGTGCCAGTAGTATGTCTGGGGCCAACGTCCTGACTTTC. The encoded protein is CASSMSGANVLTF.

The rearrangement joins TRBV6-4 to TRBJ2-2; maybe TRBD1 (6 bases). The CDR3 loop spans 14 amino acids. From germline, CDR1 is MRHNA and CDR2 SNTAGT. V was cut by 4 bases and J by 1 base, with 7 bases left in between. The CDR3 loop is CASSVQGNTGELFF. CDR3 DNA: TGTGCCAGCAGTGTACAGGGGAACACCGGGGAGCTGTTTTTT.

V usage is TRBV24-1 and J usage is TRBJ2-2; 10 nucleotides match TRBD2. This CDR3 has 16 residues. Germline V gives CDR1 KGHDR, CDR2 SFDVKD. Unmatched junction bases numbered 2, after V lost 3 bases and J lost 2 bases. CDR3 nucleotides: TGTGCCACCAGTGATCCTAGCGGGGGTAACACCGGGGAGCTGTTTTTT. Translation: CATSDPSGGNTGELFF.

This sequence joins TRBV2 and TRBJ1-5; 8 bases fit TRBD1. Looked up from germline, CDR1 is SNHLY and CDR2 is FYNNEI. V lost 5 bases to trimming and J lost 3 bases; unmatched junction nucleotides: 6. The CDR3 extends over 15 amino acids. CDR3 region: CASSPDRVVNQPQHF. The CDR3 DNA reads as TGTGCCAGCAGTCCGGACAGGGTGGTCAATCAGCCCCAGCATTTT.

By sample share, this clone is medium-sized. V gene TRBV7-9 combines with J gene TRBJ2-7, with 8 bases fitting TRBD2. The CDR3 length is 15 residues. The germline CDR1 and CDR2 sequences are SEHNR and FQNEAQ (reference sequence). Trimming at V came to 2 bases and at J to 3 bases, leaving 6 bases not matched to a gene. In nucleotides, the CDR3 is TGTGCCAGCAGCTTAAGTGGGACTAGGGACTACGAGCAGTACTTC. Protein product: CASSLSGTRDYEQYF.

Concerning this clone: Other DNA sequences within the sample encode an identical CDR3. This chain joins TRBV2 and TRBJ2-4; possible D gene TRBD1, 6 bases. From germline, CDR1 is SNHLY and CDR2 FYNNEI. CDR3 length: 15 residues. Trimming took 2 bases from V and 0 from J, leaving 8 bases between them. DNA for the CDR3: TGTGCCAGCAGTGAACAGGGGCTAGCCAAAAACATTCAGTACTTC. This codes for CASSEQGLAKNIQYF.

CDR3 DNA sequence: TGTGCCATCCACCGGGGACTTTTCAATGAGCAGTTCTTC. This translates into CAIHRGLFNEQFF. This rearrangement joins TRBV5-4 to TRBJ2-1; TRBD2 might be the D (6 bases). This CDR3 contains 13 residues. Germline loops: CDR1 SGHNT, CDR2 YYREEE (reference sequence). V gave up 9 bases and J gave up 6 bases, with 16 bases separating them.